Presented here are 28 T cell receptor beta chains from one specimen sequenced in a study of blood T cell repertoires in COVID-19. Sequencing used immunoSEQ multiplex PCR; TCRdb keeps in-frame clones, though not all of them. Found here are some 210,000 clones, 80% to 85% of them singletons; the top ten hold approximately 9%. The material sequenced was PBMCs or T cells enriched from blood (not recorded which). These receptors originate from a woman between 50 and 59 years old with acute COVID-19.

The chain is built from TRBV5-4 and TRBJ1-2; 8 bases match TRBD1. CDR3 length: 12 amino acids. V dropped 3 bases and J dropped 7; count of bases not matched to a gene: 2. The germline V gene encodes CDR1 SGHNT and CDR2 YYREEE (reference sequence). DNA for the CDR3: TGTGCCAGCAGCTCAGGGGGCTTTGGCTACACCTTC. Translating gives CASSSGGFGYTF.

V and J are TRBV7-9 and TRBJ2-1; tentative D call: TRBD2 (6 bases). The CDR3 has 13 residues. CDR1 and CDR2 (germline): SEHNR, FQNEAQ (reference sequence). With 11 bases removed from V and 5 bases from J, the gap between germline ends came to 16 bases. The CDR3 DNA is TGTGCCGGCGGGCCTAGCGTCCACAATGAGCAGTTCTTC. It yields the protein CAGGPSVHNEQFF. The full variable domain, completed using reference TRBV7-9 and TRBJ2-1, is DTGVSQNPRHKITKRGQNVTFRCDPISEHNRLYWYRQTLGQGPEFLTYFQNEAQLEKSRLLSDRFSAERPKGSFSTLEIQRTEQGDSAMYLCAGGPSVHNEQFFGPGTRLTVL.

The rearrangement links TRBV7-2 to TRBJ1-4, with a possible D match to TRBD1 (5 bases). Germline V gives CDR1 SGHTA, CDR2 FQGNSA. Deletions cut 8 bases from V and 11 bases from J, with 18 bases between. The CDR3 length is 13 residues. CDR3 sequence: CASAIDSVDKLFF. Written as DNA, the CDR3 is TGTGCCAGCGCCATAGACAGCGTGGATAAACTGTTTTTT.

The chain has TRBV5-1 and TRBJ1-1; D perhaps matches TRBD1 (5 bases). The CDR3 consists of 15 residues. Trimming removed 4 bases from V and 1 base from J, with 14 bases in between. The germline V gene has CDR1 SGHRS and CDR2 YFSETQ. CDR3 sequence (DNA): TGCGCCAGCAGCAAAGGTGGCAGGGCGAACACTGAAGCTTTCTTT. Translating gives CASSKGGRANTEAFF.

This chain joins TRBV5-4 and TRBJ2-2, with TRBD1 as a possible D gene (6 bases). V lost 4 bases to trimming and J lost 0 bases, with 13 bases between them. CDR1 and CDR2 (germline): SGHNT, YYREEE (reference sequence). The CDR3 covers 16 residues. The CDR3 reads CASSRDMGTNTGELFF. The CDR3 DNA reads TGTGCCAGCAGCCGGGACATGGGGACGAACACCGGGGAGCTGTTTTTT.

This chain connects TRBV3-1 (or the pseudogene TRBV3-2) to TRBJ2-5; the match to TRBD2 covers 9 bases. Germline CDR1 LGHDT, CDR2 YNNKEL (reference sequence). The J segment lost 2 bases and the V segment lost 3 bases, leaving 13 bases of the junction unmatched. There are 18 residues in the CDR3. The CDR3 nucleotides are TGTGCCAGCAGCCAGGAGCGGGGGGCATTCGGGGATCAAGAGACCCAGTACTTC. This codes for CASSQERGAFGDQETQYF.

The chain couples TRBV3-1 (or the pseudogene TRBV3-2) to TRBJ1-2; TRBD1 matches 9 bases. Looked up from germline, CDR1 is LGHDT and CDR2 is YNNKEL (reference sequence). Losses at the gene ends were 11 bases for V and 8 bases for J; bases not matched to a gene: 9. This CDR3 has 12 amino acids. The CDR3 spells CAAAGTGNGYTF. In nucleotides, the CDR3 is TGTGCCGCAGCAGGGACAGGGAACGGCTACACCTTC.

The rearrangement joins TRBV2 to TRBJ2-5; D uncertain. V dropped 8 bases and J dropped 1 base, with 11 bases sitting between them. This CDR3 comprises 13 residues. Germline CDR1 reads SNHLY; CDR2 reads FYNNEI. The CDR3 loop is CASVQRFQETQYF. The CDR3 DNA sequence: TGTGCCAGCGTTCAGCGATTCCAAGAGACCCAGTACTTC.

V is TRBV4-1 and J is TRBJ2-1; the match to TRBD2 covers 9 bases. V was clipped by 4 bases and J by 6 bases; unmatched bases: 7. This CDR3 contains 15 residues. The germline V gene encodes CDR1 MGHRA and CDR2 YSYEKL. CDR3 in DNA: TGCGCCAGCAGCCTTAGCGGGGGACCATTCAATGAGCAGTTCTTC. Its protein product is CASSLSGGPFNEQFF.

V usage is TRBV18 and J usage is TRBJ1-2; tentatively, D is TRBD1 (5 bases). This CDR3 is built from 14 residues. From germline, CDR1 is KGHSH and CDR2 LQKENI. V gave up 2 bases and J gave up 7 bases, with 14 bases separating them. In nucleotides, the CDR3 is TGTGCCAGCTCACCATCGACAGTCTATCCTGGCTACACCTTC. It specifies CASSPSTVYPGYTF.

This chain uses TRBV4-1 with TRBJ1-6; D is uncertain. Germline V gene sequence: CDR1 MGHRA, CDR2 YSYEKL. The CDR3 consists of 17 residues. With 0 bases removed from V and 6 bases from J, the gap between germline ends came to 15 bases. CDR3 DNA: TGCGCCAGCAGCCAAGATTTAGCGACATTCCTTAATTCACCCCTCCACTTT. Translation gives CASSQDLATFLNSPLHF.

This chain uses TRBV12-5 with TRBJ1-2; unclear D gene. V dropped 3 bases and J dropped 5 bases, with 10 bases sitting between them. Germline V gene lookup returns CDR1 LGHNT and CDR2 FRNRAP. This CDR3 contains 13 residues. The CDR3 is CASGLDYGYGYTF. The CDR3 DNA reads TGTGCTAGTGGTTTAGACTACGGGTATGGCTACACCTTC. The whole variable domain, remainder taken from reference TRBV12-5 and TRBJ1-2, is DARVTQTPRHKVTEMGQEVTMRCQPILGHNTVFWYRQTMMQGLELLAYFRNRAPLDDSGMPKDRFSAEMPDATLATLKIQPSEPRDSAVYFCASGLDYGYGYTFGSGTRLTVV.

CDR3 residues: CASSHGLAGGSYEQYF. The CDR3, as DNA: TGTGCCAGCAGCCATGGACTAGCGGGGGGCTCCTACGAGCAGTACTTC. V and J are TRBV3-1 (or the pseudogene TRBV3-2) and TRBJ2-7, with 14 bases fitting TRBD2. This CDR3 has 16 residues. CDR1 and CDR2 (germline): LGHDT, YNNKEL (reference sequence). V lost 3 bases to trimming and J lost 0 bases; unmatched junction nucleotides: 1.

The chain employs TRBV2 and TRBJ2-1; 10 bases align to TRBD1. V trimming: 6 bases; J trimming: 9 bases; junction bases outside the gene matches: 11. Germline-derived CDR1 and CDR2 are SNHLY and FYNNEI. The CDR3 is 15 residues long. The CDR3 DNA reads as TGTGCCAGCAGAGAACGACAGGGGGCGCATAGTGAGCAGTTCTTC. Translation: CASRERQGAHSEQFF.

V and J are TRBV7-2 and TRBJ1-4, with a weak D call TRBD1 (6 bases). Germline V gene sequence: CDR1 SGHTA, CDR2 FQGNSA. V lost 4 bases and J lost 0, with 9 bases in between. The CDR3 sequence is 15 residues long. CDR3 region: CASSSRTATNEKLFF. Written as DNA, the CDR3 is TGTGCCAGCAGCTCGAGGACAGCAACTAATGAAAAACTGTTTTTT. Complete variable domain (other parts from reference TRBV7-2 and TRBJ1-4): GAGVSQSPSNKVTEKGKDVELRCDPISGHTALYWYRQSLGQGLEFLIYFQGNSAPDKSGLPSDRFSAERTGGSVSTLTIQRTQQEDSAVYLCASSSRTATNEKLFFGSGTQLSVL.

The V and J genes are TRBV7-8 and TRBJ1-5, with D perhaps matching TRBD1 (6 bases). The germline gives CDR1 SGHVS, CDR2 FQNEAQ. V lost 0 bases and J 2 bases, leaving 8 bases between the germline ends. CDR3 size: 15 residues. For the CDR3, the DNA is TGTGCCAGCAGCTTAGCGGCAGGGGGCAATCAGCCCCAGCATTTT. Residues: CASSLAAGGNQPQHF.

The rearrangement joins TRBV7-2 to TRBJ2-5, with a weak D call TRBD2 (5 bases). Looked up from germline, CDR1 is SGHTA and CDR2 is FQGNSA. The CDR3 length is 15 residues. V gave up 4 bases and J gave up 4 bases, with 16 bases separating them. The CDR3 DNA is TGTGCCAGCAGCTCCTCAGCGGCCGGACCAGAGACCCAGTACTTC. Its protein product is CASSSSAAGPETQYF.

V and J are TRBV7-9 and TRBJ2-2; tentative D call: TRBD2 (5 bases). This CDR3 is 14 amino acids long. Germline V lookup: CDR1 SEHNR, CDR2 FQNEAQ (reference sequence). Trimming took off 5 bases at V and 5 bases at J, with 12 bases between the two ends. As DNA, the CDR3 is TGTGCCAGCAGCACGTCTTCGGGGACCGGGGAGCTGTTTTTT. Protein sequence: CASSTSSGTGELFF.

The rearrangement joins TRBV6-5 to TRBJ2-5; TRBD1 matches 8 bases. Per germline, CDR1 MNHEY and CDR2 SVGAGI. The V gene end was trimmed by 0 bases and the J gene end by 3 bases; junction bases not matched to a gene: 3. The CDR3 has 15 residues. In DNA, the CDR3 is TGTGCCAGCAGTTACTCGAACAGGGGGAAAGAGACCCAGTACTTC. Translating gives CASSYSNRGKETQYF.

This sequence joins TRBV28 and TRBJ1-4; 8 nucleotides match TRBD1. The germline V gene encodes CDR1 MDHEN and CDR2 SYDVKM. The V gene end was trimmed by 4 bases and the J gene end by 10 bases; junction bases not matched to a gene: 8. The CDR3 sequence is 14 residues long. The CDR3 is CASSSGQASRKLFF. The CDR3 nucleotides are TGTGCCAGCAGTTCGGGACAGGCTTCGCGAAAACTGTTTTTT. Full variable domain (missing parts from reference TRBV28 and TRBJ1-4): DVKVTQSSRYLVKRTGEKVFLECVQDMDHENMFWYRQDPGLGLRLIYFSYDVKMKEKGDIPEGYSVSREKKERFSLILESASTNQTSMYLCASSSGQASRKLFFGSGTQLSVL.

This chain links TRBV7-6 with TRBJ1-2, with unresolved D. This CDR3 is 13 amino acids long. In germline, CDR1 is SGHVS, CDR2 FNYEAQ. V was trimmed by 5 bases and J by 6 bases, leaving 13 bases between them. CDR3 DNA: TGTGCCAGCAGCGCAACGGGGATAAATGGCTACACCTTC. Its protein is CASSATGINGYTF.

This clone was found a few times. This rearrangement joins TRBV4-2 to TRBJ2-7; weak D call: TRBD1 (5 bases). The germline gives CDR1 LGHNA, CDR2 YNFKEQ. The CDR3 runs to 14 residues. Deletions cut 1 base from V and 3 bases from J, with 10 bases between. In DNA form, the CDR3 reads TGTGCCAGCAGCCAAGGGGGCGCAGACTACGAGCAGTACTTC. It yields the protein CASSQGGADYEQYF.

On this clone itself: An end of the junction differs from the germline gene, which may be a read error. V gene TRBV2 combines with J gene TRBJ2-5, with 10 positions matching TRBD2. Germline assignment: CDR1 SNHLY and CDR2 FYNNEI. This CDR3 has 12 amino acids. CDR3 loop: CATAGGRETQYF. The CDR3 DNA reads as TGCGCGACAGCGGGAGGGCGTGAGACCCAGTACTTC.

The chain joins TRBV2 to TRBJ2-7, with D perhaps TRBD2 (5 bases). Germline V gene sequence: CDR1 SNHLY, CDR2 FYNNEI. Between the trimmed V and J ends, which lost 6 bases and 4 bases, there was a span of 10 bases. The length of the CDR3 is 12 residues. The CDR3 sequence is CASRGGRYEQYF. In nucleotides, the CDR3 is TGTGCCAGCAGGGGCGGGCGATACGAGCAGTACTTC. Full variable domain (remainder filled in from reference TRBV2 and TRBJ2-7): EPEVTQTPSHQVTQMGQEVILRCVPISNHLYFYWYRQILGQKVEFLVSFYNNEISEKSEIFDDQFSVERPDGSNFTLKIRSTKLEDSAMYFCASRGGRYEQYFGPGTRLTVT.

The CDR3 region is CASSLTGRGDTGELFF. In DNA form, the CDR3 reads TGTGCCAGCAGCTTGACCGGGAGGGGCGACACCGGGGAGCTGTTTTTT. V gene TRBV5-5 combines with J gene TRBJ2-2, with 8 nucleotides matching TRBD2. Trimming removed 1 base from V and 3 bases from J; junction bases left unmatched: 5. The germline CDR1 and CDR2 sequences are SGHKS and YYEKEE (reference sequence). The CDR3 is 16 residues long. The whole variable domain, filled in from reference TRBV5-5 and TRBJ2-2, reads DAGVTQSPTHLIKTRGQQVTLRCSPISGHKSVSWYQQVLGQGPQFIFQYYEKEERGRGNFPDRFSARQFPNYSSELNVNALLLGDSALYLCASSLTGRGDTGELFFGEGSRLTVL.

V is TRBV5-4 and J is TRBJ1-4; perhaps TRBD1 as D (5 bases). V lost 4 bases, J lost 8 bases, and 18 bases lay in between. The CDR3 contains 15 residues. Germline CDR1 reads SGHNT; CDR2 reads YYREEE (reference sequence). The CDR3 sequence is CASSPNTGFGEKLFF. CDR3 bases: TGTGCCAGCAGCCCAAACACAGGATTCGGGGAAAAACTGTTTTTT.

This clone has a handful of counts. V and J are TRBV7-9 and TRBJ2-2, with 7 bases identical to TRBD1. Germline assignment: CDR1 SEHNR and CDR2 FQNEAQ (reference sequence). CDR3 length equals 16 residues. V lost 2 bases, J lost 1 base, and 4 bases stayed unmatched. CDR3 protein: CASSLWGQRNTGELFF. The DNA for the CDR3 is TGTGCCAGCAGCTTATGGGGACAGAGGAACACCGGGGAGCTGTTTTTT. The variable domain in full, with the rest retrieved from reference TRBV7-9 and TRBJ2-2, is DTGVSQNPRHKITKRGQNVTFRCDPISEHNRLYWYRQTLGQGPEFLTYFQNEAQLEKSRLLSDRFSAERPKGSFSTLEIQRTEQGDSAMYLCASSLWGQRNTGELFFGEGSRLTVL.

This rearrangement joins TRBV28 to TRBJ1-6, with D tentatively TRBD1 (6 bases). V dropped 4 bases and J dropped 8 bases, with 12 bases sitting between them. The CDR3 contains 14 residues. Germline values: CDR1 MDHEN, CDR2 SYDVKM. CDR3 sequence reads: CASSYRGADSPLHF. The CDR3, as DNA: TGTGCCAGCAGTTACCGGGGGGCCGATTCACCCCTCCACTTT.